This TCR beta chain was recorded in a study of Ad26.COV2.S vaccination and SARS-CoV-2 variants. Clones were read by immunoSEQ multiplex PCR, and TCRdb kept only the in-frame ones, dropping some. The sample records a few hundred thousand clones, around 88% being singletons. Treatment here: roughly 18 received Ad26.COV2.S at low or high dose, single or two shots; about 5 received placebo; per-sample allocation not given. Sampling happened 63 days after the first vaccine or placebo injection. Germline V gene lookup returns CDR1 MNHEY and CDR2 SMNVEV (reference sequence). The CDR3 has 13 amino acids. The V gene lost 4 bases and the J gene lost 3 bases, with 9 bases spanning the gap.

Sequencing was performed on peripheral blood, taken in a trial of Ad26.COV2.S vaccine versus placebo. The rearrangement links TRBV27 to TRBJ1-2; possible D gene TRBD1, 6 bases. This TCR was sampled from a person between 18 and 60 years old who received the Ad26.COV2.S COVID-19 vaccine or a placebo. In DNA form, the CDR3 reads TGTGCCAGCAGTTCGGACAGAGACTATGGCTACACCTTC. It specifies CASSSDRDYGYTF.